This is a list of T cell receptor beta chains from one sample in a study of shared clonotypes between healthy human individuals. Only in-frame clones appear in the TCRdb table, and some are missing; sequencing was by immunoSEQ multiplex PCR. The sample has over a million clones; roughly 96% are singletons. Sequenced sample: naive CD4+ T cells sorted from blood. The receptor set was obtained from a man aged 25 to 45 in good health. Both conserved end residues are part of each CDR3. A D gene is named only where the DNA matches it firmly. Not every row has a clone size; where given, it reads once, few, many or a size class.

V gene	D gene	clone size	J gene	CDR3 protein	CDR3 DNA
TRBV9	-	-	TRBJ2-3	CASSVIGGKDTQYF	TGTGCCAGCTCCGTTATTGGCGGGAAAGATACGCAGTATTTT
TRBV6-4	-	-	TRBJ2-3	CATKGTYTDTQYF	TGTGCCACCAAAGGAACTTACACAGATACGCAGTATTTT
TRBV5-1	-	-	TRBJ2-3	CASRILGTPKASTDTQYF	TGCGCCAGCAGGATACTAGGGACTCCGAAGGCTAGCACAGATACGCAGTATTTT
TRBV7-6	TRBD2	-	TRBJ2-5	CASSKGLAAAGTQYF	TGTGCCAGCAGCAAGGGACTAGCGGCCGCAGGGACCCAGTACTTC
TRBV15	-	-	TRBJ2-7	CATSREGYLYEQYF	TGTGCCACCAGCAGAGAGGGATACCTCTACGAGCAGTACTTC
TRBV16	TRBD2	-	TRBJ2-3	CASSQSINSGSTTDTQYF	TGTGCCAGCAGCCAATCGATTAATAGCGGGAGTACCACAGATACGCAGTATTTT
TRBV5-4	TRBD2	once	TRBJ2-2	CASSPRTSGNTGELFF	TGTGCCAGCAGCCCTAGGACTAGCGGAAACACCGGGGAGCTGTTTTTT
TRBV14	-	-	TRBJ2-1	CASSQDVGSNEQFF	TGTGCCAGCAGCCAAGATGTGGGAAGCAATGAGCAGTTCTTC
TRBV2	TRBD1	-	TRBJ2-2	CASSERQGATGELFF	TGTGCCAGCAGTGAACGCCAGGGGGCCACCGGGGAGCTGTTTTTT
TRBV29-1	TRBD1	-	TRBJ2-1	CSVEGDRERPNEQFF	TGCAGCGTGGAGGGGGACAGGGAACGTCCGAATGAGCAGTTCTTC
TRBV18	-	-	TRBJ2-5	CASSPRSQETQYF	TGTGCCAGCTCTCCCCGGTCCCAAGAGACCCAGTACTTC
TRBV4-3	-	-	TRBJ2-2	CASSPILSSPTGELFF	TGCGCCAGCAGCCCAATCCTGTCTAGCCCCACCGGGGAGCTGTTTTTT
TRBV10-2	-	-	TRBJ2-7	CASREPGTGAYEQYF	TGCGCCAGCAGGGAACCCGGGACGGGAGCCTACGAGCAGTACTTC
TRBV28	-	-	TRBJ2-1	CASSLKELGPFF	TGTGCCAGCAGCCTTAAGGAGTTAGGTCCGTTCTTC
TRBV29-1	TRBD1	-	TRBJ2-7	CSVVKGATGIHEQYF	TGCAGCGTTGTAAAGGGGGCGACAGGGATCCACGAGCAGTACTTC
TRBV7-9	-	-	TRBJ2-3	CASSLRPKATDTQYF	TGTGCCAGCAGCTTAAGGCCCAAAGCGACAGATACGCAGTATTTT
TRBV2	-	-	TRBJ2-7	CASRQGLAEQYF	TGTGCCAGCAGACAGGGTTTGGCCGAGCAGTACTTC